These 21 T cell receptor beta chains came from one sample sequenced in a study of CD8 T cells in ankylosing spondylitis. Each CDR3 protein gets one entry after TCRdb re-called the 5' RACE reads with MiXCR. The repertoire holds about 42,000 distinct CDR3 sequences, about 4.2% seen once, with about 4% in the top ten. Sequenced: blood, either unsorted or a sorted T cell fraction (not recorded which). Every receptor here comes from a female donor with ankylosing spondylitis or in good health (not recorded which).

This clonotype came up a few times. The V call is TRBV9, the J call TRBJ2-5; D perhaps matches TRBD2 (6 bases). Germline values: CDR1 SGDLS, CDR2 YYNGEE. Deletions cut 2 bases from V and 5 bases from J, with 13 bases between. This CDR3 is built from 14 residues. The chain's CDR3 is CASSVGLPGETQYF. CDR3 bases: TGTGCCAGCAGCGTGGGACTCCCAGGGGAGACCCAGTACTTC.

This clonotype was recorded at least ten times. V gene TRBV9 combines with J gene TRBJ1-2; a weak D match, TRBD1 (6 bases). Germline CDR1 and CDR2: SGDLS and YYNGEE. Trimming pared 0 bases from V and 5 bases from J, leaving 17 bases between. CDR3 length equals 16 residues. This CDR3 is CASSVGAGALIYGYTF. The CDR3, as DNA: TGTGCCAGCAGCGTAGGGGCAGGGGCCCTGATTTATGGCTACACCTTC.

By proportion, this clonotype is medium-sized. The rearrangement joins TRBV9 to TRBJ1-2; D uncertain. The germline V and J ends were trimmed by 0 bases and 5 bases, with 14 bases remaining between them. CDR3 length: 15 residues. Per the germline V gene, CDR1 is SGDLS and CDR2 is YYNGEE. CDR3 nucleotide sequence: TGTGCCAGCAGCGTAGAGGCCAGCTCCCCATATGGCTACACCTTC. Translated, it gives CASSVEASSPYGYTF.

This clonotype has more than one count but fewer than ten. This sequence joins TRBV9 and TRBJ2-1, with 8 bases that match TRBD2. V dropped 4 bases and J dropped 7; count of bases not matched to a gene: 10. Germline V gives CDR1 SGDLS, CDR2 YYNGEE. The CDR3 totals 15 residues. The CDR3 bases are TGTGCCAGCAGCCCGCCGTGGGGCGGGGGGAATGAGCAGTTCTTC. Encoded protein: CASSPPWGGGNEQFF.

This clonotype was seen repeatedly, ten times or more. The chain carries TRBV9 and TRBJ2-3, with TRBD2 matching 11 bases. The CDR3 spans 17 residues. Trimming cost V 4 bases and J 2 bases; bases outside gene matches: 9. From germline, CDR1 is SGDLS and CDR2 YYNGEE. The CDR3 here is CASSHLLAGVSTDTQYF. CDR3 DNA: TGTGCCAGCAGCCACCTACTAGCGGGGGTTTCCACAGATACGCAGTATTTT.

This clonotype was observed at least ten times. The chain combines TRBV9 with TRBJ1-6; D is undetermined. V lost 0 bases, J lost 8 bases, and 9 bases lay in between. CDR1 and CDR2 from the germline V gene are SGDLS and YYNGEE. CDR3 length: 14 amino acids. The CDR3 sequence: CASSVDGIDSPLHF. In DNA form, the CDR3 reads TGTGCCAGCAGCGTAGATGGTATTGATTCACCCCTCCACTTT.

In its sample, this clonotype was seen many times. This chain uses TRBV9 with TRBJ1-1; 7 positions match TRBD1. Germline V gene lookup returns CDR1 SGDLS and CDR2 YYNGEE. V lost 0 bases and J lost 3; bases outside the gene matches: 11. The CDR3 length is 17 residues. The CDR3 coding sequence is TGTGCCAGCAGCGTAGCTTTAAGGGACAGAAGTGACACTGAAGCTTTCTTT. Translation gives CASSVALRDRSDTEAFF.

By proportion, this clonotype is medium-sized. This chain uses TRBV9 with TRBJ2-3; D gene uncertain. The V and J ends lost 3 bases and 0 bases respectively, with 17 bases between them. CDR1 and CDR2 (germline): SGDLS, YYNGEE. The CDR3 runs to 17 residues. The DNA of the CDR3 is TGTGCCAGCAGCGCCGTAGTTGCCGCCACTAGCACAGATACGCAGTATTTT. As protein: CASSAVVAATSTDTQYF.

V usage is TRBV2 and J usage is TRBJ1-3, with 7 bases fitting TRBD1. This CDR3 has 15 residues. Germline loops: CDR1 SNHLY, CDR2 FYNNEI. V lost 4 bases and J lost 2; bases outside the gene matches: 5. The chain's CDR3 is CASSVGTAAGNTIYF. The CDR3 nucleotides read TGTGCCAGCAGTGTCGGGACAGCGGCTGGAAACACCATATATTTT.

This clonotype was found many times. J is TRBJ2-5 and V is TRBV9, with D perhaps TRBD2 (7 bases). Germline loops: CDR1 SGDLS, CDR2 YYNGEE. The ends were cut back, 7 bases at V and 5 bases at J, with 21 bases in the middle. The CDR3 loop spans 15 amino acids. CDR3 amino acids: CASSVRGGGRETQYF. CDR3 nucleotides: TGTGCCAGCTCCGTTAGAGGGGGGGGCCGTGAGACCCAGTACTTC.

This clonotype was found many times. CDR3 nucleotide sequence: TGTGCCAGCAGCGCCCACCAGGGCCCCGAGACCCAGTACTTC. It specifies CASSAHQGPETQYF. The chain uses TRBV9 and TRBJ2-5; D may be TRBD1 (5 bases). The V gene's germline CDR1 is SGDLS and CDR2 YYNGEE. The V end was cut by 3 bases, the J end by 5 bases, with 14 bases between. CDR3 length equals 14 residues.

In this sample, this clonotype turned up many times. The chain combines TRBV9 with TRBJ1-5, with D possibly being TRBD1 (5 bases). In germline, CDR1 is SGDLS, CDR2 YYNGEE. The ends were cut back, 4 bases at V and 6 bases at J, with 14 bases in the middle. The CDR3 runs to 14 residues. CDR3 amino acids: CASSPSPGSQPQHF. CDR3 nucleotides: TGTGCCAGCAGCCCCTCCCCAGGGAGTCAGCCCCAGCATTTT.

This clonotype was recorded at least ten times. The V gene is TRBV9, the J gene TRBJ1-6, with 9 bases matching TRBD1. Trimming at V came to 3 bases and at J to 7 bases, leaving 5 bases not matched to a gene. Germline CDR1 reads SGDLS; CDR2 reads YYNGEE. The CDR3 length is 15 residues. The CDR3 DNA is TGTGCCAGCAGCGCTACCGGGACAGGGAATTCACCCCTCCACTTT. Translated, it gives CASSATGTGNSPLHF.

This clonotype was seen at least ten times. The chain uses TRBV9 and TRBJ2-5, with TRBD2 matching 8 bases. Germline CDR1 SGDLS, CDR2 YYNGEE. The CDR3 consists of 16 residues. Losses at the gene ends were 4 bases for V and 7 bases for J; bases not matched to a gene: 15. The CDR3 protein is CASSRDSGEIRRTQYF. CDR3 in DNA: TGTGCCAGCAGCCGGGATAGCGGGGAGATCAGGAGGACCCAGTACTTC. The complete variable domain, with remaining parts taken from reference TRBV9 and TRBJ2-5, reads DSGVTQTPKHLITATGQRVTLRCSPRSGDLSVYWYQQSLDQGLQFLIQYYNGEERAKGNILERFSAQQFPDLHSELNLSSLELGDSALYFCASSRDSGEIRRTQYFGPGTRLLVL.

This clonotype showed up many times. The V gene is TRBV9, the J gene TRBJ1-2; perhaps TRBD1 as D (6 bases). Trimming pared 6 bases from V and 4 bases from J, leaving 16 bases between. The CDR3 totals 14 residues. CDR1 is SGDLS, CDR2 YYNGEE, per germline. The chain's CDR3 is CASKKRGEFYGYTF. Written as DNA, the CDR3 is TGTGCCAGCAAGAAGAGGGGGGAATTCTATGGCTACACCTTC.

This clonotype was seen many times. V usage is TRBV9 and J usage is TRBJ1-3, with D perhaps TRBD1 (5 bases). V lost 0 bases and J lost 2, with 9 bases in between. The CDR3 extends over 15 amino acids. Germline assignment: CDR1 SGDLS and CDR2 YYNGEE. The CDR3: CASSVAAGAGNTIYF. For the CDR3, the DNA is TGTGCCAGCAGCGTAGCCGCGGGGGCTGGAAACACCATATATTTT.

The table lists this clonotype with many counts. The chain recombines TRBV9 with TRBJ2-2, with D unresolved. V lost 4 bases and J 3 bases, leaving 4 bases between the germline ends. This CDR3 spans 12 amino acids. Germline CDR1 and CDR2: SGDLS and YYNGEE. In DNA, the CDR3 is TGTGCCAGCAGCCCATACACCGGGGAGCTGTTTTTT. Translated: CASSPYTGELFF.

This clonotype was recorded many times. This chain uses TRBV9 with TRBJ2-1; D assignment may be TRBD1 or TRBD2 (5 bases each). V was cut by 0 bases and J by 7 bases, with 14 bases left in between. Germline lookup yields CDR1 SGDLS and CDR2 YYNGEE. This CDR3 has 15 residues. CDR3 loop: CASSVDMGVRNEQFF. In DNA form, the CDR3 reads TGTGCCAGCAGCGTAGATATGGGGGTGAGGAATGAGCAGTTCTTC. The complete variable domain, with remaining parts taken from reference TRBV9 and TRBJ2-1, reads DSGVTQTPKHLITATGQRVTLRCSPRSGDLSVYWYQQSLDQGLQFLIQYYNGEERAKGNILERFSAQQFPDLHSELNLSSLELGDSALYFCASSVDMGVRNEQFFGPGTRLTVL.

This clonotype was detected ten times or more. A much larger clonotype is one base distant, so this may be a read error. The J gene is TRBJ1-1, the V gene TRBV9, with TRBD1 as a possible D gene (5 bases). The germline V and J ends were trimmed by 0 bases and 3 bases, with 9 bases remaining between them. This CDR3 is built from 14 residues. Germline-derived CDR1 and CDR2 are SGDLS and YYNGEE. DNA for the CDR3: TGTGCCAGCAGCGTAGATCAGGGAGACACTGAAGCTTTCTTT. Protein sequence: CASSVDQGDTEAFF.

This clonotype came up many times. This chain joins TRBV9 and TRBJ2-3; D remains unclear. The CDR3 has 13 amino acids. Germline values: CDR1 SGDLS, CDR2 YYNGEE. V lost 4 bases and J lost 0, with 6 bases in between. The CDR3 bases are TGTGCCAGCAGCCAAGCTAGCACAGATACGCAGTATTTT. The encoded protein is CASSQASTDTQYF.

This clonotype was found many times. The gene calls are TRBV9 and TRBJ1-3; TRBD1 might be the D (5 bases). The CDR3 loop spans 13 amino acids. Germline V gene sequence: CDR1 SGDLS, CDR2 YYNGEE. The V end lost 4 bases, the J end lost 4 bases, and 9 bases lay between the germline ends. CDR3 DNA sequence: TGTGCCAGCAGCAAGACAGACGGAAACACCATATATTTT. Translation: CASSKTDGNTIYF.